This TCR beta chain appears in the sequencing data of a study of human T cells and chemical hapten exposure. Study background: The patients, most of them female, presented with alopecia areata, totalis or universalis. Broader study findings: No alteration of TCRs above 1 in 1000 frequency was seen with DPC sensitization.

Time point given: patch test 3, about 24 weeks after DPC sensitization. The sample's treatment: therapeutic diphenylcyclopropenone sensitization with weekly scalp DPC. From whole blood left unfractionated, total RNA was extracted. A few counts support this clonotype. What it recognizes is unknown. The germline gives CDR1 LGHDT, CDR2 YNNKEL (reference sequence). The CDR3 runs to 13 residues. V dropped 2 bases and J dropped 5 bases, with 9 bases sitting between them. The library tagged individual cDNA molecules with unique molecular identifiers. TCRdb redid the calling of the RACE reads with MiXCR, one entry per CDR3 protein. The repertoire has approximately 80,000 distinct CDR3 sequences, 13% of them found once; the top ten carry approximately 6.2%.

Sequencing used whole blood, obtained in connection with sensitization to the hapten diphenylcyclopropenone (DPC). The TCR comes from a woman in her fifties or sixties with alopecia areata. Some clones in this sample may be carry-over from other donors' samples. The chain is built from TRBV3-1 and TRBJ1-1, with a possible D match to TRBD1 (5 bases). The CDR3 region is CASSQTGVTEAFF. The CDR3 coding sequence is TGTGCCAGCAGCCAAACGGGGGTAACTGAAGCTTTCTTT. Full variable domain (remainder filled in from reference TRBV3-1 and TRBJ1-1): DTAVSQTPKYLVTQMGNDKSIKCEQNLGHDTMYWYKQDSKKFLKIMFSYNNKELIINETVPNRFSPKSPDKAHLNLHINSLELGDSAVYFCASSQTGVTEAFFGQGTRLTVV.